This T cell receptor (beta chain) was recorded in a study of cytomegalovirus exposure and HLA in healthy donors. Primers: 60 Vbeta forward and 13 Jbeta reverse. The table came from immunoSEQ multiplex PCR; TCRdb's copy has only in-frame clones and leaves some out. Counted here are roughly 100,000 clones, 75% to 85% occurring once; the ten biggest clones make up 10%. Germline V gene lookup returns CDR1 SGHTA and CDR2 FQGNSA. V was cut by 10 bases and J by 1 base, with 13 bases left in between. CDR3 size: 13 residues. Notes on this clone: Its matching antigen is unknown.

Overall study results and limits: Per a later analysis, HLA-associated TCR beta chains showed more clonal expansion than other, equally common TCR beta chains. Immune exposure was documented only through CMV serostatus.

This TCR was sampled from a woman aged 18-30 years in good health and CMV-seropositive. This sequence joins TRBV7-2 and TRBJ1-1; no definite D call. The material sequenced was PBMCs. DNA of the CDR3: TGTGCCACCGCCCGGGGTAGGAACACTGAAGCTTTCTTT. Translating it yields CATARGRNTEAFF.